The rows below give T cell receptor beta chains drawn from one sample of a study of cytomegalovirus exposure and HLA in healthy donors. The protocol was immunoSEQ multiplex PCR, while the TCRdb copy is restricted to in-frame clones and leaves out a portion. The sample records around 130,000 clones, 65% to 80% being singletons. Sequenced input: PBMCs. The source of these receptors is a human donor in good health. The conserved cysteine and the conserved F or W are not part of the CDR3 here. A D gene is named only where the DNA matches it firmly.

d_gene: NA
j_gene: TRBJ1-6
v_gene: TRBV15
CDR3aa: ATSRGGSSYNSPLH

d_gene: NA
j_gene: TRBJ2-7
v_gene: TRBV4-1
CDR3aa: ASSQGSSLGAYEQY

d_gene: NA
j_gene: TRBJ2-7
v_gene: TRBV10-1
CDR3aa: ASRDRDINYEQY

d_gene: NA
j_gene: TRBJ2-3
v_gene: TRBV6-1
CDR3aa: ASSDGGSTDTQY

d_gene: TRBD1
j_gene: TRBJ2-3
v_gene: TRBV9
CDR3aa: ASSVGVSGQGRTDTQY

d_gene: TRBD2
j_gene: TRBJ2-1
v_gene: TRBV6-1
CDR3aa: ASSEDGGAYNEQF

d_gene: NA
j_gene: TRBJ1-3
v_gene: TRBV6-5
CDR3aa: ASSSWGLQGNTIY

d_gene: NA
j_gene: TRBJ2-1
v_gene: TRBV5-6
CDR3aa: ASSGGRVGYNEQF

d_gene: TRBD1
j_gene: NA
v_gene: TRBV5-8
CDR3aa: ASSPWMGQGVDEQY

d_gene: TRBD2
j_gene: TRBJ2-3
v_gene: TRBV27
CDR3aa: ASSSAGGTDTQY

d_gene: TRBD2
j_gene: TRBJ2-1
v_gene: TRBV11-2
CDR3aa: ASSPLAGRQIYNEQF

d_gene: TRBD2
j_gene: TRBJ2-2
v_gene: TRBV29-1
CDR3aa: SGGLAATGELF

d_gene: NA
j_gene: TRBJ2-7
v_gene: TRBV14
CDR3aa: ATKYREYEQY

d_gene: NA
j_gene: TRBJ1-1
v_gene: TRBV9
CDR3aa: ASSVSGKKEAF